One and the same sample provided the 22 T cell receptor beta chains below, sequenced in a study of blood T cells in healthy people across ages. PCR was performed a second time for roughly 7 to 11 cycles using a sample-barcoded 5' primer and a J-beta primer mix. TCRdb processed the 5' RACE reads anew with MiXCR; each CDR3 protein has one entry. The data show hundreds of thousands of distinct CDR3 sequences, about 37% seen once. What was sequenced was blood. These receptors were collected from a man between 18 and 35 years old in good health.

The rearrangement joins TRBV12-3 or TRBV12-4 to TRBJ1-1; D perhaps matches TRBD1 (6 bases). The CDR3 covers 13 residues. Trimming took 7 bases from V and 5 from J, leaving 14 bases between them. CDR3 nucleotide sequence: TGTGCCAGCACCTCAGGGGCCTTAACTGAAGCTTTCTTT. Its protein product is CASTSGALTEAFF.

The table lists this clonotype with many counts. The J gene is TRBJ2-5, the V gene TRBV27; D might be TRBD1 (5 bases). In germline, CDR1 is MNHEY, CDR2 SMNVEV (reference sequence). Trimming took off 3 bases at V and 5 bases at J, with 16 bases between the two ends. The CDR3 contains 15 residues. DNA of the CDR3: TGTGCCAGCAGTTTCTCTCCCACAGGCTCCGAGACCCAGTACTTC. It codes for CASSFSPTGSETQYF.

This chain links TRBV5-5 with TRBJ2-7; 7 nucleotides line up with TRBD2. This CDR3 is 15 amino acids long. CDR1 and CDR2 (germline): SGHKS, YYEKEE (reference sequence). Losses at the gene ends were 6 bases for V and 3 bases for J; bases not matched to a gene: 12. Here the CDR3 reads CASTEREEYLYEQYF. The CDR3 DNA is TGTGCCAGCACCGAACGGGAGGAATACCTCTACGAGCAGTACTTC. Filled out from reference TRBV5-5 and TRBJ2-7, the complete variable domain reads DAGVTQSPTHLIKTRGQQVTLRCSPISGHKSVSWYQQVLGQGPQFIFQYYEKEERGRGNFPDRFSARQFPNYSSELNVNALLLGDSALYLCASTEREEYLYEQYFGPGTRLTVT.

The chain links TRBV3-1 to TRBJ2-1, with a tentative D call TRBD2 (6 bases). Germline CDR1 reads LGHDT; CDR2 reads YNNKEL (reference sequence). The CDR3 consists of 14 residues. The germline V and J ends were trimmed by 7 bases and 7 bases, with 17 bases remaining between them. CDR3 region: CASNPGSGTNEQFF. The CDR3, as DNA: TGTGCCAGCAACCCGGGTAGCGGAACTAATGAGCAGTTCTTC.

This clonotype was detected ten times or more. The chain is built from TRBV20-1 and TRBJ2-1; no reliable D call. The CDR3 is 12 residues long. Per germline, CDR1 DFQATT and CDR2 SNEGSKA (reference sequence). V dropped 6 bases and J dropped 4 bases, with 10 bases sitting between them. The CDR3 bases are TGCAGTGCCCTAGGACCGTACAATGAGCAGTTCTTC. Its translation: CSALGPYNEQFF.

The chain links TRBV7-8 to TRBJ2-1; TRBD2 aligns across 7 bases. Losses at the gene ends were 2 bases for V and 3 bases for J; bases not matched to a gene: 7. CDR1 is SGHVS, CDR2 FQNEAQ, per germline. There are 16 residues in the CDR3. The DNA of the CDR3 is TGTGCCAGCAGCTTAAGGGCTAGCGGCAACTACAATGAGCAGTTCTTC. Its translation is CASSLRASGNYNEQFF. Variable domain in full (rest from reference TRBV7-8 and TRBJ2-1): GAGVSQSPRYKVAKRGQDVALRCDPISGHVSLFWYQQALGQGPEFLTYFQNEAQLDKSGLPSDRFFAERPEGSVSTLKIQRTQQEDSAVYLCASSLRASGNYNEQFFGPGTRLTVL.

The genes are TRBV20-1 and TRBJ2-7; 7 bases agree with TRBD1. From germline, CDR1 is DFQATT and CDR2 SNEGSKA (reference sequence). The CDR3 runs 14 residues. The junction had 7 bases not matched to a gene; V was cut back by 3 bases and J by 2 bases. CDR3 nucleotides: TGCAGTGCTAGTCTATTGACAGGGACCTACGAGCAGTACTTC. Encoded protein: CSASLLTGTYEQYF.

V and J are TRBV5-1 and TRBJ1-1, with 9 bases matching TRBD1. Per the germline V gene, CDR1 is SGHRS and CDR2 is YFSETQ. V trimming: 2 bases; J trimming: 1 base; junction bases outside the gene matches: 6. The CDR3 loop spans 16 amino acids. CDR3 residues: CASSLPSGQGNTEAFF. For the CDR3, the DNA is TGCGCCAGCAGCTTACCGTCGGGACAGGGGAACACTGAAGCTTTCTTT.

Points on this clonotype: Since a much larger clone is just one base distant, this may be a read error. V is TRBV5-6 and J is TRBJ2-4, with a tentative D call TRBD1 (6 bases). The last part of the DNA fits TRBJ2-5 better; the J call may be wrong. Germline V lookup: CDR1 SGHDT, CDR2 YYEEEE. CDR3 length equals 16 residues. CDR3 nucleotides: TGTGCCAGCAGCCCGCTCGCAGGACAGACCCAAGAGACCCAGTACTTC. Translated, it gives CASSPLAGQTQETQYF.

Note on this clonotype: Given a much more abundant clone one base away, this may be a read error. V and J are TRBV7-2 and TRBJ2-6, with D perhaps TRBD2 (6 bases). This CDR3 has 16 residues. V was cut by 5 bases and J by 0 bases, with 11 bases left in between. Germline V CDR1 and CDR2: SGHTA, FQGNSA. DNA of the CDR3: TGTGCCAGCAGCCGGGACTTGGACTCTGGGGCCAACGTCCTGACTTTC. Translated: CASSRDLDSGANVLTF.

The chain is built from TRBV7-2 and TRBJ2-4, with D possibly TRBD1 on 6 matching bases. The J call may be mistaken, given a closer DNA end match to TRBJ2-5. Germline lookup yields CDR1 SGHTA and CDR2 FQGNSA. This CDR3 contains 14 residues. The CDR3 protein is CASSLARGGETQYF. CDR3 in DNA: TGTGCCAGCAGCTTGGCCAGGGGTGGGGAGACCCAGTACTTC.

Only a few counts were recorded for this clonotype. The CDR3 reads CASSLATLGTDTQYF. CDR3 nucleotide sequence: TGCGCCAGCAGCTTGGCAACGCTGGGCACAGATACGCAGTATTTT. V gene TRBV5-1 combines with J gene TRBJ2-3; D is ambiguous. The V and J ends lost 0 bases and 1 base respectively, with 9 bases between them. Per germline, CDR1 SGHRS and CDR2 YFSETQ. CDR3 size: 15 residues.

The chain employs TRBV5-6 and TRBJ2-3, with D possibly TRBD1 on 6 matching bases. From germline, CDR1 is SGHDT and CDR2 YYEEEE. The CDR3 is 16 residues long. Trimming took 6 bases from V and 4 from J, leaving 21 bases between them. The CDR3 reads CASNYRIRGASDTQYF. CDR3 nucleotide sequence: TGTGCCAGCAACTACAGAATCAGGGGAGCCTCAGATACGCAGTATTTT.

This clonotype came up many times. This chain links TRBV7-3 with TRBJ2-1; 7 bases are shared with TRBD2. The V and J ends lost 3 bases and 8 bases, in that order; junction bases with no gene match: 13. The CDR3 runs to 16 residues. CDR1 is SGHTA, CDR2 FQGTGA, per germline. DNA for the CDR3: TGTGCCAGCAGCTTTGATCTAGGAGCGGGGTTAGATGAGCAGTTCTTC. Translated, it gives CASSFDLGAGLDEQFF.

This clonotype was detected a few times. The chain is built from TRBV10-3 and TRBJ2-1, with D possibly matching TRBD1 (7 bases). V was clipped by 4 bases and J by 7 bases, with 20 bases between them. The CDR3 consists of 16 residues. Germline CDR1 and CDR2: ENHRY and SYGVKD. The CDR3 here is CAISALGGGARNEQFF. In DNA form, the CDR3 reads TGTGCCATCAGTGCCCTCGGAGGGGGCGCGCGGAATGAGCAGTTCTTC.

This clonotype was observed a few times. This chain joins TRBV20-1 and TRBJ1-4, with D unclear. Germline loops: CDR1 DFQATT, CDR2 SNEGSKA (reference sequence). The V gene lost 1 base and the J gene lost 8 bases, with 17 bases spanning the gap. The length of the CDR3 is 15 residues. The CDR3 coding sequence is TGCAGTGCTAGAGCGAGGGTGGCGAAGAGGGAAAAACTGTTTTTT. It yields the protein CSARARVAKREKLFF.

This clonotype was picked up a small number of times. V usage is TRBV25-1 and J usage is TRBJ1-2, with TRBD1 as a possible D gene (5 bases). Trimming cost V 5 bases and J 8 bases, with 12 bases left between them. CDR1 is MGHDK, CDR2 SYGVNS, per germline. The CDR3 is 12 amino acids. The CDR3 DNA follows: TGTGCCAGCAGTACTCAGGGAGAGGGCTACACCTTC. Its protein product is CASSTQGEGYTF.

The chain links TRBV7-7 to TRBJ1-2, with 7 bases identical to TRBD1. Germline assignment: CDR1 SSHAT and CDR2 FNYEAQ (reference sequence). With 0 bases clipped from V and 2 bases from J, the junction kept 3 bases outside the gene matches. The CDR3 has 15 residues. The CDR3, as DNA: TGTGCCAGCAGCTTAGCCGGGACAGTAAACTATGGCTACACCTTC. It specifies CASSLAGTVNYGYTF.

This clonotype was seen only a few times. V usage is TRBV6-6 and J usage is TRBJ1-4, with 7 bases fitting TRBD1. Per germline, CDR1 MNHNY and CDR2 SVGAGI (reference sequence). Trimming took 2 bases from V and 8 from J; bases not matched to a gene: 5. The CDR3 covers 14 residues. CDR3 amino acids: CASSYARGDEKLFF. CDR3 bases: TGTGCCAGCAGTTACGCCAGGGGGGACGAAAAACTGTTTTTT.

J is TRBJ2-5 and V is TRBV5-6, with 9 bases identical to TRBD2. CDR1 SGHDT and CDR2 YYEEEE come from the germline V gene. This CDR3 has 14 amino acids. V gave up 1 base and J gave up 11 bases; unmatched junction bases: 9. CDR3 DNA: TGTGCCAGCAGCTTGAGCGGGGGGAGGGATGAGCAGTACTTC. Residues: CASSLSGGRDEQYF. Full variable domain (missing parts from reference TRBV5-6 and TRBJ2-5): DAGVTQSPTHLIKTRGQQVTLRCSPKSGHDTVSWYQQALGQGPQFIFQYYEEEERQRGNFPDRFSGHQFPNYSSELNVNALLLGDSALYLCASSLSGGRDEQYFGPGTRLLVL.

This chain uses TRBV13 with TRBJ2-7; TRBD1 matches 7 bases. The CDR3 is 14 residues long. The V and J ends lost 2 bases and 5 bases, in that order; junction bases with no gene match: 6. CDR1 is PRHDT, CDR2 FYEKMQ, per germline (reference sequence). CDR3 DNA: TGTGCCAGCAGCTTATGGGACAGCCGCCACGAGCAGTACTTC. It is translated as CASSLWDSRHEQYF.

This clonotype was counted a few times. The chain's CDR3 is CASSLQGATNYGYTF. CDR3 nucleotide sequence: TGTGCCAGCAGTTTACAGGGGGCGACGAATTATGGCTACACCTTC. This sequence joins TRBV27 and TRBJ1-2; 8 bases are shared with TRBD1. Germline trimming cut 2 bases from V and 5 bases from J; bases unmatched to any gene: 7. The CDR3 loop spans 15 amino acids. Looked up from germline, CDR1 is MNHEY and CDR2 is SMNVEV (reference sequence).